This TCR beta chain is from a study of T cells after posttransplantation cyclophosphamide. Findings and caveats of the study: Blood and skin or GI T cell repertoires showed limited TRB overlap.

The data were produced by immunoSEQ multiplex PCR, yet TCRdb's version contains in-frame clones alone and is incomplete. Here the sample spans some 9,000 clones, over 95% being singletons. Remarks on this clone: Its antigen is still unknown.

The CDR3 consists of 17 residues. V was cut by 4 bases and J by 15 bases, with 31 bases left in between. Germline V gene sequence: CDR1 SEHNR, CDR2 FQNEAQ (reference sequence). This TCR was sampled from a man in his fifties or sixties in good health, CMV-negative, and a related stem cell transplant donor. The sequencing sample was made of naive CD8+ T cells sorted from PBMCs. The rearrangement uses TRBV7-9 and TRBJ1-5; D possibly corresponds to TRBD1 (6 bases). In DNA, the CDR3 is TGTGCCAGCAGCTCACGTATTTTGGGACGGGGGGGCGCGTGCTGGCATTTT. This sequence encodes CASSSRILGRGGACWHF.